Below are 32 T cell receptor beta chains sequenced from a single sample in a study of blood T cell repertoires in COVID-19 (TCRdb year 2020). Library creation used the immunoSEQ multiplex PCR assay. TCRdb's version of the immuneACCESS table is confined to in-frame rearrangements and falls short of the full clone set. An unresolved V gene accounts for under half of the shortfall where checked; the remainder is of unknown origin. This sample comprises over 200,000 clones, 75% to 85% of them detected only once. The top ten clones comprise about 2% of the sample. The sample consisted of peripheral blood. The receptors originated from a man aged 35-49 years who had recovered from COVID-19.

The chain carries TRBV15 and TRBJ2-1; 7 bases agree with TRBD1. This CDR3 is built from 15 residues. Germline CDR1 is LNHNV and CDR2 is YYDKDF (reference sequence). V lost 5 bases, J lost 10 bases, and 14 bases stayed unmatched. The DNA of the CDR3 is TGTGCCACCAGCGCTCAGAGGTTACAGGGGAACGAGCAGTTCTTC. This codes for CATSAQRLQGNEQFF.

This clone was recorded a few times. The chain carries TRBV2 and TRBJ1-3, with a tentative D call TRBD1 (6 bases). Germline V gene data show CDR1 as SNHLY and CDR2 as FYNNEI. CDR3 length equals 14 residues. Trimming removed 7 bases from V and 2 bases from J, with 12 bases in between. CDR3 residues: CASNSRGPGNTIYF. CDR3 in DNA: TGTGCCAGCAACAGCAGGGGTCCTGGAAACACCATATATTTT.

CDR3 sequence: CASGRGGQETQYF. As DNA, the CDR3 is TGTGCCAGCGGCCGGGGGGGCCAAGAGACCCAGTACTTC. The chain couples TRBV11-2 to TRBJ2-5; 8 nucleotides align to TRBD2. From germline, CDR1 is SGHAT and CDR2 FQNNGV. The CDR3 has 13 residues. The J segment lost 1 base and the V segment lost 8 bases, leaving 3 bases of the junction unmatched.

CDR3: CASRKLAETTGELFF. CDR3 DNA sequence: TGTGCCAGCAGAAAACTAGCGGAGACCACCGGGGAGCTGTTTTTT. The chain links TRBV27 to TRBJ2-2; 8 nucleotides match TRBD2. The CDR3 length is 15 residues. The germline CDR1 and CDR2 sequences are MNHEY and SMNVEV (reference sequence). V lost 6 bases to trimming and J lost 4 bases; unmatched junction nucleotides: 7.

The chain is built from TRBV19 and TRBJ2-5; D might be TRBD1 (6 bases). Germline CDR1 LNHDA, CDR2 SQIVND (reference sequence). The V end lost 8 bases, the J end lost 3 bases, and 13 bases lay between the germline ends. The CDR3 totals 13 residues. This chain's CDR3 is CASRSGAEETQYF. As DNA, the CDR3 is TGTGCCAGTCGATCAGGGGCAGAAGAGACCCAGTACTTC. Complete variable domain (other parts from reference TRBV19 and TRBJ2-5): DGGITQSPKYLFRKEGQNVTLSCEQNLNHDAMYWYRQDPGQGLRLIYYSQIVNDFQKGDIAEGYSVSREKKESFPLTVTSAQKNPTAFYLCASRSGAEETQYFGPGTRLLVL.

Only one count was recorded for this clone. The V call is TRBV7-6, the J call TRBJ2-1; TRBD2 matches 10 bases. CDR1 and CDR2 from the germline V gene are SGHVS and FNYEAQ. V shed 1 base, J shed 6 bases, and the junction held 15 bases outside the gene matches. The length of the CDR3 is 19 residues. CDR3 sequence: CASSLVPASGRLNFNEQFF. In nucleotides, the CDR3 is TGTGCCAGCAGCTTAGTGCCCGCTAGCGGGAGATTGAACTTCAATGAGCAGTTCTTC.

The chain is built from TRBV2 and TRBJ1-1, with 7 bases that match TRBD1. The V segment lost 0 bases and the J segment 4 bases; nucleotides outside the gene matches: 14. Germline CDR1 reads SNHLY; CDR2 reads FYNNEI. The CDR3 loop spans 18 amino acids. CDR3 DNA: TGTGCCAGCAGTGAAGCGATCGCGGCAGGGGGTTGGGTCACTGAAGCTTTCTTT. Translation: CASSEAIAAGGWVTEAFF.

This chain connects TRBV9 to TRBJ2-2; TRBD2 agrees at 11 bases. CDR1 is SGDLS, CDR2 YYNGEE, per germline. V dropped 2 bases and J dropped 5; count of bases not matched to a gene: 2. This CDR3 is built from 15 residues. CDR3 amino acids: CASSVLAGGTGELFF. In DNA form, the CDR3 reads TGTGCCAGCAGCGTCCTAGCGGGAGGAACCGGGGAGCTGTTTTTT.

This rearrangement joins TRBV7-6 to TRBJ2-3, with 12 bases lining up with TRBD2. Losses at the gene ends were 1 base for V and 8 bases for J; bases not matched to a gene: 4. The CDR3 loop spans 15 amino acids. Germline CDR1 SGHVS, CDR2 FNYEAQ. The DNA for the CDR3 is TGTGCCAGCAGCTTAGGGGCTAGCGGGAGGGGTACGCAGTATTTT. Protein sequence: CASSLGASGRGTQYF.

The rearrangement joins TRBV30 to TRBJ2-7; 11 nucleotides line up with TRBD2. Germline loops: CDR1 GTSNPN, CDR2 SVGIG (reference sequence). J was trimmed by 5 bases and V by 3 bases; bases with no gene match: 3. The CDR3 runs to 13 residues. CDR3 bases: TGTGCCTGGAGACTAGCGGGAGCTCACGAGCAGTACTTC. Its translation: CAWRLAGAHEQYF.

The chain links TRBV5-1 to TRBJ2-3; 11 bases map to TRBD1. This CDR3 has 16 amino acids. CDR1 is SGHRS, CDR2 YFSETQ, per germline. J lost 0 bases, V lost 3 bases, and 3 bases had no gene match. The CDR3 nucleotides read TGCGCCAGCAGCTCGGGACAGGGGGGTAGCACAGATACGCAGTATTTT. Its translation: CASSSGQGGSTDTQYF.

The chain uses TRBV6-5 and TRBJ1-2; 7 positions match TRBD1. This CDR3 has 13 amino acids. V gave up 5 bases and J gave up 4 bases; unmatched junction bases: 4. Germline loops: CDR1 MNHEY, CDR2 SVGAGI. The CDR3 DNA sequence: TGTGCCAGCAGTCCCCCAGGGGGCTATGGCTACACCTTC. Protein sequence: CASSPPGGYGYTF.

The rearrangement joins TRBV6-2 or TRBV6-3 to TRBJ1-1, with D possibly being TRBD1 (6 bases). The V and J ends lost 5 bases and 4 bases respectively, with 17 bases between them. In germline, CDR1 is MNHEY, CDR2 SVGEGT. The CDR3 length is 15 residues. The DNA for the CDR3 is TGTGCCAGCAGTGCGAGGCGGGGGGCAGGCACTGAAGCTTTCTTT. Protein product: CASSARRGAGTEAFF.

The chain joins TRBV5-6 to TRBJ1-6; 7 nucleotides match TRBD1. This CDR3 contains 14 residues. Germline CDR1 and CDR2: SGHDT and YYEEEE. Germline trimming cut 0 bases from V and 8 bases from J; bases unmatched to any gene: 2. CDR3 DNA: TGTGCCAGCAGCTTGGGACAGGGTCATTCACCCCTCCACTTT. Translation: CASSLGQGHSPLHF.

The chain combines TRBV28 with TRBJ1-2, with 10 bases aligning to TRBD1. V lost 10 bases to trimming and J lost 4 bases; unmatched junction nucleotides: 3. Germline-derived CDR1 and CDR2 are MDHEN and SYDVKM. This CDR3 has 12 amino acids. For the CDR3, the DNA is TGTGCCACGGGGGACAGGGGCTATGGCTACACCTTC. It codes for CATGDRGYGYTF.

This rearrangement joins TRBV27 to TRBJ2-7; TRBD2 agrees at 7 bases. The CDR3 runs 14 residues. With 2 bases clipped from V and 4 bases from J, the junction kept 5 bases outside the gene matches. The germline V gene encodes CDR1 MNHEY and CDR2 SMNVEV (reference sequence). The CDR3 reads CASSLGRGRYEQYF. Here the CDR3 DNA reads TGTGCCAGCAGTTTAGGGAGGGGTAGGTACGAGCAGTACTTC.

The CDR3 DNA is TGCGCCAGCAGCTTGGCGTCCAGTGAGGACACCATATATTTT. This encodes CASSLASSEDTIYF. The chain uses TRBV5-1 and TRBJ1-3, with D uncertain. The CDR3 has 14 amino acids. Germline-derived CDR1 and CDR2 are SGHRS and YFSETQ. Trimming removed 0 bases at V and 8 bases at J, with 12 bases between.

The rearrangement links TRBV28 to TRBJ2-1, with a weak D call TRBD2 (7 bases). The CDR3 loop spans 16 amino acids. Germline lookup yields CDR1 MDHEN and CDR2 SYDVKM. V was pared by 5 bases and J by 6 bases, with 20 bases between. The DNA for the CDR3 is TGTGCCAGCAGTCGTACAGGGAGGGGGGCTATCAATGAGCAGTTCTTC. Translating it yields CASSRTGRGAINEQFF.

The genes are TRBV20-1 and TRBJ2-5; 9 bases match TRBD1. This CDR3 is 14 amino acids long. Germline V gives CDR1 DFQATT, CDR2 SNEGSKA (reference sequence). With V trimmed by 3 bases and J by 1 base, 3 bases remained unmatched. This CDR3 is CSASMDRGQETQYF. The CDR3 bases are TGCAGTGCTAGTATGGACAGGGGCCAAGAGACCCAGTACTTC.

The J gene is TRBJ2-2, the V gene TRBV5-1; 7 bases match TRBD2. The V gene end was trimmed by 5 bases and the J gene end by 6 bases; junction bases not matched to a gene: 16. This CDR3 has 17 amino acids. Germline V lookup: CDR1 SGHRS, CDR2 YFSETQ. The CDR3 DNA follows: TGCGCCAGCAGTCAAAAGGTGGGCGGGAGCACGTCCGGGGAGCTGTTTTTT. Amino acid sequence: CASSQKVGGSTSGELFF. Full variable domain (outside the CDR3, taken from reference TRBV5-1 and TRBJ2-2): KAGVTQTPRYLIKTRGQQVTLSCSPISGHRSVSWYQQTPGQGLQFLFEYFSETQRNKGNFPGRFSGRQFSNSRSEMNVSTLELGDSALYLCASSQKVGGSTSGELFFGEGSRLTVL.

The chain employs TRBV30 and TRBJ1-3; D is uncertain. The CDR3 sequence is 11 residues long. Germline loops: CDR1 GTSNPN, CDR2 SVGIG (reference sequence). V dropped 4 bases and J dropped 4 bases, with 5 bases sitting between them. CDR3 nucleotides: TGTGCCTGGACCCAGGGAAACACCATATATTTT. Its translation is CAWTQGNTIYF. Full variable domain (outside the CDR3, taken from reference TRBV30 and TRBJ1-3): SQTIHQWPATLVQPVGSPLSLECTVEGTSNPNLYWYRQAAGRGLQLLFYSVGIGQISSEVPQNLSASRPQDRQFILSSKKLLLSDSGFYLCAWTQGNTIYFGEGSWLTVV.

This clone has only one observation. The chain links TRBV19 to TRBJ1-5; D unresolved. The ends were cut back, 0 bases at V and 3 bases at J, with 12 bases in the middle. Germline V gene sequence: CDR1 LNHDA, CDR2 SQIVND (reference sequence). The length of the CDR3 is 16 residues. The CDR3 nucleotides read TGTGCCAGTAGTATAGATCTAGGGAGTTTCAATCAGCCCCAGCATTTT. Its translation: CASSIDLGSFNQPQHF.

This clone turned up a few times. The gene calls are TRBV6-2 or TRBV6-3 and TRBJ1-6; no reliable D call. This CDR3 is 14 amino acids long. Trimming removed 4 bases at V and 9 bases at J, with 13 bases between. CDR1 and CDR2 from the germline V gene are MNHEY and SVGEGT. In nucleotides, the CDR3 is TGTGCCAGCAGTTTCCGGGCCGGGATTTCACCCCTCCACTTT. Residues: CASSFRAGISPLHF.

The CDR3 sequence: CASSLRRDNSPLHF. The CDR3 DNA reads TGTGCCAGCAGCTTGCGCAGGGATAATTCACCCCTCCACTTT. V is TRBV5-6 and J is TRBJ1-6; D is perhaps TRBD1 (5 bases). Germline V gene data show CDR1 as SGHDT and CDR2 as YYEEEE. The CDR3 contains 14 residues. Trimming stripped 1 base from V and 5 bases from J, with 7 bases between.

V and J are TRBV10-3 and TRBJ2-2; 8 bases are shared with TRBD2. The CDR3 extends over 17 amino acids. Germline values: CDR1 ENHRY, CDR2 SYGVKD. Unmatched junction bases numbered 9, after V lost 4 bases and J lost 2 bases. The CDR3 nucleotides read TGTGCCATCAGTGGCGACGGGAGGGCCGGTAACACCGGGGAGCTGTTTTTT. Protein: CAISGDGRAGNTGELFF.

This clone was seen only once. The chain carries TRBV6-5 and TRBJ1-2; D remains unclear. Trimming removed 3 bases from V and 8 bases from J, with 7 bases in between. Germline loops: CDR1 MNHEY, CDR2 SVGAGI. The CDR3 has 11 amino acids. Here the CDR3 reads CASSYKRGYTF. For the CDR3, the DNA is TGTGCCAGCAGTTATAAGCGGGGCTACACCTTC.

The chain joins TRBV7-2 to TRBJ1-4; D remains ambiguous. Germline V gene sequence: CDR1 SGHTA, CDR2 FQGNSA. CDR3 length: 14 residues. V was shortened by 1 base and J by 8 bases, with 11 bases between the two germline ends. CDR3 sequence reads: CASSLGWGGEKLFF. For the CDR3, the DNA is TGTGCCAGCAGCTTAGGTTGGGGAGGGGAAAAACTGTTTTTT.

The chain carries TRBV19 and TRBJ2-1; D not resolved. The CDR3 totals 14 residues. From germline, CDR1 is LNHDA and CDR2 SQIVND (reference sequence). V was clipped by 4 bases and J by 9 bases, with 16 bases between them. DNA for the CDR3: TGTGCCAGTAGTACCGCCCACCTTAGCTTTGAGCAGTTCTTC. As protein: CASSTAHLSFEQFF.

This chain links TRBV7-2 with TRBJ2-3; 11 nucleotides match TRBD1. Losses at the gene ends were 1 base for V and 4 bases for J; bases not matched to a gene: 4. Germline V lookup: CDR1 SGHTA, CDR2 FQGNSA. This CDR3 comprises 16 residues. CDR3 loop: CASSLGDRGSADTQYF. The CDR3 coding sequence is TGTGCCAGCAGCTTAGGGGACAGGGGGAGCGCAGATACGCAGTATTTT.

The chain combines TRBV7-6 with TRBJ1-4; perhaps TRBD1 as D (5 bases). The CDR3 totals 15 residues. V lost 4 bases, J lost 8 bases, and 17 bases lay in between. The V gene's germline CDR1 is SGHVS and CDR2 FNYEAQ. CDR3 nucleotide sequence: TGTGCCAGCAGCTCGACAGACCTTGGGGGGGAAAAACTGTTTTTT. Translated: CASSSTDLGGEKLFF.

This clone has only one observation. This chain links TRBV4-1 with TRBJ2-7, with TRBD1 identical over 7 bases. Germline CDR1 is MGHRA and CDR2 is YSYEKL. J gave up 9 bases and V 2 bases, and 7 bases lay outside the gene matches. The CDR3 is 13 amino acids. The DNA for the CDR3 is TGCGCCAGCAGCCAAACGGACAGGAGCGCGCAGTACTTC. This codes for CASSQTDRSAQYF.

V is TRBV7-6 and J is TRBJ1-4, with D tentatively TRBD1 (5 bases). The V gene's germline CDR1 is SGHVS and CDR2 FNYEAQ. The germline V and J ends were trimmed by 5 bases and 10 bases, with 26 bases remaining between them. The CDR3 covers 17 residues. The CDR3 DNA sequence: TGTGCCAGCAGCCCCACAGTCCCAGGGTTCTCCGTGGTAAAACTGTTTTTT. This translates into CASSPTVPGFSVVKLFF.